This T cell receptor beta chain came from a study of OX40 agonist ivuxolimab in advanced cancers. On the study more broadly: A male proportion of around 86% was recorded, with mean age about 62 years and range about 20 to 79.

This clone has more than one count but fewer than ten. V gave up 11 bases and J gave up 0 bases, with 14 bases separating them. Germline V gene data show CDR1 as MNHNS and CDR2 as SASEGT. CDR3 size: 13 residues. The repertoire was sequenced with immunoSEQ multiplex PCR; TCRdb's copy has only in-frame clones and lacks some. The repertoire holds 9,500 to 12,000 clones, 81% seen once, with more than 12% in the top ten. The source was CD4+ or CD8+ T cells sorted from blood, collected in a trial of the OX40 agonist ivuxolimab. The origin of this receptor is an adult with an advanced solid tumor such as melanoma, head and neck, liver or kidney cancer. This chain joins TRBV6-1 and TRBJ2-7; D unclear. The CDR3 bases are TGTGCCTCTCTGGGCGCAAACTCCTACGAGCAGTACTTC. Its protein is CASLGANSYEQYF.